This TCR beta chain stems from a study of blood T cell repertoires in COVID-19. Across the study: The samples span acute and convalescent COVID-19 from the United States, Italy and Spain. The analysed material was cDNA or gDNA that came from T cells, B-cell-depleted T cells, or PBMCs.

The germline CDR1 and CDR2 sequences are MNHEY and SMNVEV (reference sequence). Trimming took 0 bases from V and 7 from J; bases not matched to a gene: 7. The CDR3 length is 15 residues. Original processing methods: Amplification of reference gene primers was used by the study to estimate nucleated cell counts. Some clones are missing from TCRdb's copy, which holds only in-frame ones; the method was immunoSEQ multiplex PCR. V and J calls and clone size are those listed in that table; D and trimming were worked out from the DNA. Of around 99,000 clones in the sample, roughly 88% were seen once. Sequenced input: peripheral blood. This chain uses TRBV27 with TRBJ2-7; 9 bases are a match to TRBD1. This TCR was sampled from a woman older than 75 with active or convalescent COVID-19. CDR3 in amino acids: CASSLSPQGAREQYF. CDR3 sequence (DNA): TGTGCCAGCAGTTTATCCCCACAGGGGGCGCGGGAGCAGTACTTC.